These T cell receptor beta chains were read from a single sample in a study of T cells in Graves' hyperthyroidism and ophthalmopathy. TCRdb independently ran MiXCR on the multiplex PCR reads; one entry per CDR3 protein. The table lists about 380,000 distinct CDR3 sequences, under 20% of them singletons. Sequencing used blood. The receptor source for this set is a young man with Graves' ophthalmopathy. CDR3s leave out the opening cysteine and the closing phenylalanine or tryptophan. D genes are given only for firm matches. Only part of the rows carry a size: once, few, many, or a class if the clone is expanded.

few	TRBV20-1	TRBD1	TRBJ1-2	SALGQGEANYGYT
NA	TRBV11-2	NA	TRBJ2-1	ASSFMNEQF
many	TRBV20-1	NA	TRBJ1-1	SARYILNTEAF
NA	TRBV18	NA	TRBJ2-3	ASSPPTNTDTQY
many	TRBV20-1	TRBD2	TRBJ2-7	SAERAGGRSSYEQY
few	TRBV20-1	TRBD1	TRBJ2-3	SARRGQIGSDTQY
NA	TRBV20-1	NA	TRBJ2-7	SAREQDLYEQY
NA	TRBV20-1	NA	TRBJ2-7	SPEVTVGRYEQY
few	TRBV28	TRBD1	TRBJ1-2	ASRPGGWTDGYT
many	TRBV20-1	NA	TRBJ1-1	SGKNQNTEAF
many	TRBV5-5	NA	TRBJ1-2	ASRQSGGYGYT